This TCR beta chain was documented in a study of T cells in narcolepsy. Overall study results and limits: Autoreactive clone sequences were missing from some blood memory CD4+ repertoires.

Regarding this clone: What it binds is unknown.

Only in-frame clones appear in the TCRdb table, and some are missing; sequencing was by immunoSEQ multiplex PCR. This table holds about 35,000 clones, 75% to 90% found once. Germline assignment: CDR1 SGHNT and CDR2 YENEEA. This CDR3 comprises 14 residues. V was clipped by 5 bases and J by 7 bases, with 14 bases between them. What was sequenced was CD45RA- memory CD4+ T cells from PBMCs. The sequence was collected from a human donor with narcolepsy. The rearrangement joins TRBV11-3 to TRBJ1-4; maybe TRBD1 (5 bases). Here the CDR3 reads CASSAQGSAEKLFF. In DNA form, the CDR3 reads TGTGCCAGCAGCGCTCAGGGTTCTGCTGAAAAACTGTTTTTT.